This T cell receptor (beta chain) was sequenced during a study of blood T cell repertoires in COVID-19. The CDR3 is 13 residues long. J gave up 4 bases and V 6 bases, and 3 bases lay outside the gene matches. Germline V gene lookup returns CDR1 MNHEY and CDR2 SVGAGI. The participants were between roughly 18 and 100 years old and came from about two dozen US areas. Each participant's cohort was designated according to participant-reported clinical history. During the 2 weeks before they entered the study, exposed participants had met someone with a PCR-confirmed or clinician-diagnosed COVID-19 case. A word on this clone: At the DNA level, this CDR3 is encoded by other sequences in the same sample as well.

Authors' analysis steps: Amplification with reference gene primers provided the estimates of nucleated cell counts. Produced via immunoSEQ multiplex PCR; TCRdb's table is partial and in-frame only. V, J and clone size derive from that table, while D and trimming were established from the DNA sequence. The sample holds 250,000 to 350,000 clones; nearly 90% are singletons and the top ten take less than 3%. Sequencing was carried out using PBMCs or T cells enriched from blood (not recorded which). This receptor was identified in a woman between 45 and 60 years old who had been exposed to COVID-19. This sequence joins TRBV6-5 and TRBJ2-1, with 7 bases fitting TRBD1. CDR3 in amino acids: CASSSTGYNEQFF. In DNA form, the CDR3 reads TGTGCCAGCAGCTCGACAGGGTACAATGAGCAGTTCTTC.